The clone carrying this TCR beta chain was seen a few times. What it binds is not known. TCRdb independently ran MiXCR on the 5' RACE reads; one entry per CDR3 protein. The sample records a few hundred thousand distinct CDR3 sequences, about 20% being singletons. These data belong to a study of T-cell memory formation after mild COVID-19. On the study more broadly: TCR clusters mostly belonged to single donors.

Per the germline V gene, CDR1 is DFQATT and CDR2 is SNEGSKA (reference sequence). Trimming cost V 3 bases and J 2 bases, with 5 bases left between them. The CDR3 runs to 12 residues. Study-level points and caveats: A second wave expanding day 15 to 37 was CD4+-biased; contracting clones were balanced. Second-wave clones with a day 37 peak had unconfirmed SARS-CoV-2 specificity. Pre-infection memory contained some responding clones, which suggested that cross-reactive memory had joined.

V is TRBV20-1 and J is TRBJ1-5; D unclear. The TCR was taken from an adult woman who had mild COVID-19 (a few samples of this study predate the infection). Cell type and time point are not known. Sequencing used PBMCs or a T cell subset sorted from them (not recorded which). CDR3 residues: CSASEGNQPQHF. The CDR3 DNA reads as TGCAGTGCTAGCGAAGGCAATCAGCCCCAGCATTTT.